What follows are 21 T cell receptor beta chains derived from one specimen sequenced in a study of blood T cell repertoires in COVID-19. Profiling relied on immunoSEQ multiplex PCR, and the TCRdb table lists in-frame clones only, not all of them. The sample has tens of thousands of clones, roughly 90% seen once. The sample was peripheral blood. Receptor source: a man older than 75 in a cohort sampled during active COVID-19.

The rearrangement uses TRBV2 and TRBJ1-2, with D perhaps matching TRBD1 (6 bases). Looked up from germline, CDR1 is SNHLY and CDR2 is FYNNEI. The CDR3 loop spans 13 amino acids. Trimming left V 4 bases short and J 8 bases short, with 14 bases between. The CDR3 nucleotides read TGTGCCAGCAGTGTGACAGGCAGTGGGGGCTACACCTTC. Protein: CASSVTGSGGYTF.

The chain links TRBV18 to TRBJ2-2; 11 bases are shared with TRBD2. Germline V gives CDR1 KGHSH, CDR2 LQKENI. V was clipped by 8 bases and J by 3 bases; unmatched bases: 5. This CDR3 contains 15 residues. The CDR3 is CASPTSGRDTGELFF. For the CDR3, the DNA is TGTGCCAGCCCTACTAGCGGGAGAGACACCGGGGAGCTGTTTTTT.

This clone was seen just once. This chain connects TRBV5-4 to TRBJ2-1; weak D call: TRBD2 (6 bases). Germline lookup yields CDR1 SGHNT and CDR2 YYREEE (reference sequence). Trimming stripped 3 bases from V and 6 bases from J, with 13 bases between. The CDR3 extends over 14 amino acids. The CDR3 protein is CASSSSTAGNEQFF. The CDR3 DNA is TGTGCCAGCAGCTCCTCGACAGCGGGCAATGAGCAGTTCTTC.

The CDR3 is CASGRDTDTQYF. CDR3 nucleotides: TGTGCCAGCGGGAGGGACACAGATACGCAGTATTTT. The rearrangement links TRBV9 to TRBJ2-3; 7 bases line up with TRBD2. There are 12 residues in the CDR3. The ends lost 7 bases at V and 2 bases at J; junction bases unmatched: 1. Germline CDR1 and CDR2: SGDLS and YYNGEE. Filled out from reference TRBV9 and TRBJ2-3, the complete variable domain reads DSGVTQTPKHLITATGQRVTLRCSPRSGDLSVYWYQQSLDQGLQFLIQYYNGEERAKGNILERFSAQQFPDLHSELNLSSLELGDSALYFCASGRDTDTQYFGPGTRLTVL.

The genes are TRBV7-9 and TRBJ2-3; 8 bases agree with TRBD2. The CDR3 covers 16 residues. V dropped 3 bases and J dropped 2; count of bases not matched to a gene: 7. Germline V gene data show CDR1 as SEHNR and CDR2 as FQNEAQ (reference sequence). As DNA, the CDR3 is TGTGCCAGCAGCTTGATTAGCGGGGCCCTCACAGATACGCAGTATTTT. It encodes CASSLISGALTDTQYF.

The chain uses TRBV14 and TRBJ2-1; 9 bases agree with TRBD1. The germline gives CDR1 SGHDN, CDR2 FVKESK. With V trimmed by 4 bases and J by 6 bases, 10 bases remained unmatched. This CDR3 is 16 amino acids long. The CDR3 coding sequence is TGTGCCAGCAGCCCTACCGGGACAGGGTTGTTCAATGAGCAGTTCTTC. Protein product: CASSPTGTGLFNEQFF.

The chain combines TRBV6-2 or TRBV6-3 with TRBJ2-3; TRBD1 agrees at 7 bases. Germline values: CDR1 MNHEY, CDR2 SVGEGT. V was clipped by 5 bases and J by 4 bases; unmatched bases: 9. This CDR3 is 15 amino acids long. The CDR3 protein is CASSTDRWGSDTQYF. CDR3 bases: TGTGCCAGCAGTACGGACAGGTGGGGCTCAGATACGCAGTATTTT.

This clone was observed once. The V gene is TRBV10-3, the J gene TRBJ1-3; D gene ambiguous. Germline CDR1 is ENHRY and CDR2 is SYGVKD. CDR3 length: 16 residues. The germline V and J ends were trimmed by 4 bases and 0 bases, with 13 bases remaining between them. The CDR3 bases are TGTGCCATCAGTGGCAATTACGACATCTCTGGAAACACCATATATTTT. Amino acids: CAISGNYDISGNTIYF.

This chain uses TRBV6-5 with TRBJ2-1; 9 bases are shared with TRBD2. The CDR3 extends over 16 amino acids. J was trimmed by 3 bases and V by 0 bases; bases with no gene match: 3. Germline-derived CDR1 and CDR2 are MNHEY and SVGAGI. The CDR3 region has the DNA TGTGCCAGCAGTTACTCTAGCGGGAGTTACTACAATGAGCAGTTCTTC. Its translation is CASSYSSGSYYNEQFF.

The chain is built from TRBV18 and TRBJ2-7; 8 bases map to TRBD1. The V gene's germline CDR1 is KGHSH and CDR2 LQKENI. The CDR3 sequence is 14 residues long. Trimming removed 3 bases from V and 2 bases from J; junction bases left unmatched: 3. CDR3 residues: CASSPGTGPYEQYF. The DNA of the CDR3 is TGTGCCAGCTCACCCGGGACAGGACCCTACGAGCAGTACTTC.

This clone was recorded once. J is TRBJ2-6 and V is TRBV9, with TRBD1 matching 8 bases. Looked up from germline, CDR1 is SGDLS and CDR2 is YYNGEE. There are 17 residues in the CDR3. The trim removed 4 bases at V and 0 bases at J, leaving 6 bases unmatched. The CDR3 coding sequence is TGTGCCAGCAGCTTACTGGGGACAGGCTCTGGGGCCAACGTCCTGACTTTC. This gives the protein CASSLLGTGSGANVLTF.

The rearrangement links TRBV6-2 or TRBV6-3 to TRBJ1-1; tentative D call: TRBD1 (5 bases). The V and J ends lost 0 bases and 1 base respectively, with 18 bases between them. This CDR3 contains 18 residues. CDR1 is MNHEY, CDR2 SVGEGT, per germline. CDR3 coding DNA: TGTGCCAGCAGTTACTCTGCGCAGGGTACAAGACCGAACACTGAAGCTTTCTTT. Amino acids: CASSYSAQGTRPNTEAFF.

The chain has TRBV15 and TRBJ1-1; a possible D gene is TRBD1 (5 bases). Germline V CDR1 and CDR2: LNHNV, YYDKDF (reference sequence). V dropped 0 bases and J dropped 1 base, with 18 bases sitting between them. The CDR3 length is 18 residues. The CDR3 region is CATSRDLRQGVWNTEAFF. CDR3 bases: TGTGCCACCAGCAGAGATCTCCGCCAGGGTGTTTGGAACACTGAAGCTTTCTTT.

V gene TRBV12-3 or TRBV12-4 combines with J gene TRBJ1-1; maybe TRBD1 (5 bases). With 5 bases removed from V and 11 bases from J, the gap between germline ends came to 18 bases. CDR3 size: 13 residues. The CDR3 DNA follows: TGTGCCAGCAGTCCCGGGACTCCTGGGGCGGCTTTCTTT. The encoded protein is CASSPGTPGAAFF.

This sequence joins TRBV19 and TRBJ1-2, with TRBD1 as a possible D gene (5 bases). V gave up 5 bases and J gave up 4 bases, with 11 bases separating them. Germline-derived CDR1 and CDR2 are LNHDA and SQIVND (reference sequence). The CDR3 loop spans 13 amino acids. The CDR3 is CASSAGNVYGYTF. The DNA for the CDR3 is TGTGCCAGTAGTGCAGGGAACGTCTATGGCTACACCTTC.

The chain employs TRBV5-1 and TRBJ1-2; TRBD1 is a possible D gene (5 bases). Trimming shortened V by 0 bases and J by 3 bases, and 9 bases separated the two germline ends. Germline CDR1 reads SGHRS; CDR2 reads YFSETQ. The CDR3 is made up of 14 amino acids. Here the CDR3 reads CASSLGQSDYGYTF. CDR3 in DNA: TGCGCCAGCAGCTTGGGACAGTCCGACTATGGCTACACCTTC.

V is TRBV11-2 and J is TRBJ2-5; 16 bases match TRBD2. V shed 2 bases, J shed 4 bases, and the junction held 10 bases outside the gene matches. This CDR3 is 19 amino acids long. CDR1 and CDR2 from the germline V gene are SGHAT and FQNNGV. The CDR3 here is CASSLSAGTSGGAVETQYF. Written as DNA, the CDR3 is TGTGCCAGCAGCTTATCCGCCGGGACTAGCGGGGGGGCCGTAGAGACCCAGTACTTC. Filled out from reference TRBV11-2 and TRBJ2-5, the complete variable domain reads EAGVAQSPRYKIIEKRQSVAFWCNPISGHATLYWYQQILGQGPKLLIQFQNNGVVDDSQLPKDRFSAERLKGVDSTLKIQPAKLEDSAVYLCASSLSAGTSGGAVETQYFGPGTRLLVL.

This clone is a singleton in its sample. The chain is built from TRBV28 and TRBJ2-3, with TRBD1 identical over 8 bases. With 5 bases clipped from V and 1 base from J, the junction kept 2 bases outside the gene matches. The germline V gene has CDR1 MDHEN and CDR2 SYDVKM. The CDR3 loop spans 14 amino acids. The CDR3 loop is CASSPTGGTDTQYF. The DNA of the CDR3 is TGTGCCAGCAGTCCGACAGGGGGCACAGATACGCAGTATTTT.

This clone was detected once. The CDR3 DNA follows: TGTGCCAGCAGCTTAGAGGGGGGGAGATACAATGAGCAGTTCTTC. Its translation: CASSLEGGRYNEQFF. The chain employs TRBV11-3 and TRBJ2-1; TRBD2 aligns across 7 bases. Germline V lookup: CDR1 SGHNT, CDR2 YENEEA. The V segment lost 0 bases and the J segment 4 bases; nucleotides outside the gene matches: 3. This CDR3 spans 15 amino acids.

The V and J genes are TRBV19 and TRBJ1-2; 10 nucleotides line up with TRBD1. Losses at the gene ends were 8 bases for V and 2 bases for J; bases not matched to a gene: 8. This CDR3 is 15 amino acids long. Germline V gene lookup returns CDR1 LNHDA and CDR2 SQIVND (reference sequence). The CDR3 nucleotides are TGTGCCAGTGTGAAGGTGACAGGGGGCAACTATGGCTACACCTTC. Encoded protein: CASVKVTGGNYGYTF.

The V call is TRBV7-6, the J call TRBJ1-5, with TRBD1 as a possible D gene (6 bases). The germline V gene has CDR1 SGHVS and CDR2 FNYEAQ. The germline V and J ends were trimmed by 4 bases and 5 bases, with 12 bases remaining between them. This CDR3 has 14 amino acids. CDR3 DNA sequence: TGTGCCAGCAGCTCACAGGGATCGGATCAGCCCCAGCATTTT. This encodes CASSSQGSDQPQHF.